Shown below are 11 T cell receptor beta chains from a single sample sequenced in a study of blood T cell repertoires in COVID-19. Clones were read by immunoSEQ multiplex PCR, and TCRdb kept only the in-frame ones, dropping some. The repertoire holds some 450,000 clones, approximately 90% seen once, with roughly 12% in the top ten. The sample was peripheral blood. The receptors were gathered from a woman aged 50 to 60 with COVID-19, enrolled during active disease.

The V call is TRBV10-3, the J call TRBJ1-1; 7 nucleotides align to TRBD1. This CDR3 has 14 amino acids. From germline, CDR1 is ENHRY and CDR2 SYGVKD. Germline trimming cut 2 bases from V and 3 bases from J; bases unmatched to any gene: 3. In DNA form, the CDR3 reads TGTGCCATCAGTGAGAGGGACAGTGACACTGAAGCTTTCTTT. Amino acids: CAISERDSDTEAFF.

The chain employs TRBV6-6 and TRBJ2-5, with D perhaps matching TRBD2 (5 bases). Germline CDR1 and CDR2: MNHNY and SVGAGI (reference sequence). This CDR3 contains 13 residues. Deletions cut 6 bases from V and 4 bases from J, with 12 bases between. CDR3: CASRRIGGETQYF. For the CDR3, the DNA is TGTGCCAGCAGAAGGATTGGAGGAGAGACCCAGTACTTC.

This sequence joins TRBV3-1 (or the pseudogene TRBV3-2) and TRBJ1-1; 10 bases match TRBD1. Germline assignment: CDR1 LGHDT and CDR2 YNNKEL (reference sequence). Trimming at V came to 5 bases and at J to 5 bases, leaving 5 bases not matched to a gene. The CDR3 spans 14 residues. CDR3 sequence (DNA): TGTGCCAGCAGCTCGACAGGGGGCAGGACTGAAGCTTTCTTT. Translated, it gives CASSSTGGRTEAFF.

This sequence joins TRBV10-1 and TRBJ1-1; no reliable D call. V was cut by 3 bases and J by 5 bases, with 13 bases left in between. Looked up from germline, CDR1 is WNHNN and CDR2 is SYGVQD (reference sequence). CDR3 length equals 14 residues. The CDR3 nucleotides are TGCGCCAGCAGTGAAGAGGGCCAACCGACTGAAGCTTTCTTT. Amino acids: CASSEEGQPTEAFF.

The J gene is TRBJ2-1, the V gene TRBV30; tentative D call: TRBD1 (5 bases). Germline CDR1 and CDR2: GTSNPN and SVGIG (reference sequence). There are 17 residues in the CDR3. V dropped 3 bases and J dropped 0 bases, with 18 bases sitting between them. The CDR3 nucleotides are TGTGCCTGGAGCGGACACCAGGCCTTTAGCTCCTACAATGAGCAGTTCTTC. It is translated as CAWSGHQAFSSYNEQFF.

The chain employs TRBV7-2 and TRBJ1-1; D gene ambiguous. The CDR3 runs to 13 residues. V was trimmed by 3 bases and J by 5 bases, leaving 10 bases between them. Germline CDR1 SGHTA, CDR2 FQGNSA. The CDR3 DNA follows: TGTGCCAGCAGCTTCCCAATTCGGACTGAAGCTTTCTTT. Protein sequence: CASSFPIRTEAFF.

The V gene is TRBV11-2, the J gene TRBJ1-6; D is unclear. With 0 bases removed from V and 9 bases from J, the gap between germline ends came to 15 bases. The CDR3 spans 16 residues. Germline-derived CDR1 and CDR2 are SGHAT and FQNNGV. The CDR3 reads CASSLEPTAGRSPLHF. CDR3 sequence (DNA): TGTGCCAGCAGCTTAGAACCCACAGCTGGGCGTTCACCCCTCCACTTT.

This chain connects TRBV30 to TRBJ1-5; TRBD1 might be the D (6 bases). Germline assignment: CDR1 GTSNPN and CDR2 SVGIG (reference sequence). This CDR3 region has 14 residues. V was cut by 1 base and J by 6 bases, with 13 bases left in between. The CDR3 DNA follows: TGTGCCTGGAGTGCCGGGGTAGGGGGTCAGCCCCAGCATTTT. This codes for CAWSAGVGGQPQHF.

The V gene is TRBV30, the J gene TRBJ1-2; TRBD1 matches 9 bases. The CDR3 is 12 amino acids. Germline V CDR1 and CDR2: GTSNPN, SVGIG (reference sequence). J was trimmed by 6 bases and V by 4 bases; bases with no gene match: 3. The CDR3 DNA sequence: TGTGCCTGGACGGGACAGGGTAATGGCTACACCTTC. Its protein is CAWTGQGNGYTF.

The chain uses TRBV28 and TRBJ1-1; D not certain. There are 12 residues in the CDR3. Per the germline V gene, CDR1 is MDHEN and CDR2 is SYDVKM. Trimming took 10 bases from V and 1 from J, leaving 10 bases between them. The chain's CDR3 is CATVFSNTEAFF. CDR3 coding DNA: TGTGCCACCGTATTTTCGAACACTGAAGCTTTCTTT.

The rearrangement links TRBV7-8 to TRBJ1-5, with D possibly matching TRBD1 (5 bases). Between the trimmed V and J ends, which lost 0 bases and 5 bases, there was a span of 17 bases. The CDR3 sequence is 17 residues long. Germline V gene sequence: CDR1 SGHVS, CDR2 FQNEAQ. This chain's CDR3 is CASSLAVGGTKHQPQHF. CDR3 DNA: TGTGCCAGCAGCTTAGCCGTGGGCGGGACTAAACATCAGCCCCAGCATTTT.